The subject of this entry is one T cell receptor beta chain. This specimen belongs to a study of blood T cell repertoires in COVID-19. Cohorts were based on clinical histories the participants reported. Sequencing used immunoSEQ multiplex PCR; TCRdb keeps in-frame clones, though not all of them. Found here are roughly 250,000 clones, about 87% of them singletons; the top ten hold around 0.8%. The clonotype was recovered from a middle-aged man who had been exposed to COVID-19. Input material: PBMCs or T cells enriched from blood (not recorded which).

CDR3 nucleotides: TGTGCCAGCAGCTTAACAGTAACCGGGGAGCTGTTTTTT. Protein: CASSLTVTGELFF. The rearrangement links TRBV7-2 to TRBJ2-2; D uncertain. The CDR3 runs to 13 residues. V was trimmed by 2 bases and J by 5 bases, leaving 6 bases between them. CDR1 is SGHTA and CDR2 is FQGNSA in the germline V gene.